The present TCR beta chain was sequenced within a study of graft-versus-host responses after intestinal transplantation. The overall study: In this cohort, recipients had multivisceral, liver-intestinal, or isolated intestinal transplants. Uniformly, recipients were administered anti-thymocyte globulin induction with subsequent tacrolimus and steroids for roughly three years.

Remarks on this clone: Its antigen is not known.

Using immunoSEQ multiplex PCR, the repertoire was profiled, and TCRdb retains in-frame clones only, with some absent. The top ten clones hold about 0.2% of a sample with tens of thousands of clones, approximately 93% of them seen once. CDR3 length equals 15 residues. Germline loops: CDR1 ENHRY, CDR2 SYGVKD. The ends lost 1 base at V and 4 bases at J; junction bases unmatched: 2. The chain uses TRBV10-3 and TRBJ1-2, with 11 bases fitting TRBD1. The TCR was taken from a human donor who was the organ donor for an intestinal transplant. The starting material was unstimulated CD4+ T cells sorted from spleen or lymph node cells, obtained before transplant. CDR3: CAISEWTGGFYGYTF. CDR3 nucleotide sequence: TGTGCCATCAGTGAGTGGACAGGGGGCTTCTATGGCTACACCTTC.